This T cell receptor beta chain was retrieved from a study of blood T cell repertoires in COVID-19. For the study at large: Acute and convalescent COVID-19 specimens originated in the United States, Italy and Spain. PBMCs, B-cell-depleted T cells, or T cells provided the cDNA or gDNA that made up the material.

This CDR3 comprises 15 residues. CDR1 and CDR2 (germline): SGDLS, YYNGEE. V dropped 0 bases and J dropped 8; count of bases not matched to a gene: 5. Study processing details: Quantification of nucleated cells was approximated via reference gene primer amplification. Using immunoSEQ multiplex PCR, the repertoire was profiled, and TCRdb retains in-frame clones only, with some absent. That table is the source of V, J and clone size, and D and trimming were worked out from the DNA. The sample includes tens of thousands of clones, roughly nine tenths of them seen just once. The chain is built from TRBV9 and TRBJ2-3, with 11 bases identical to TRBD2. Sequenced: peripheral blood. The TCR was taken from a woman in her seventies with active COVID-19. The CDR3 protein is CASSVDISGRGTQYF. CDR3 bases: TGTGCCAGCAGCGTAGATATTAGCGGGAGGGGTACGCAGTATTTT.